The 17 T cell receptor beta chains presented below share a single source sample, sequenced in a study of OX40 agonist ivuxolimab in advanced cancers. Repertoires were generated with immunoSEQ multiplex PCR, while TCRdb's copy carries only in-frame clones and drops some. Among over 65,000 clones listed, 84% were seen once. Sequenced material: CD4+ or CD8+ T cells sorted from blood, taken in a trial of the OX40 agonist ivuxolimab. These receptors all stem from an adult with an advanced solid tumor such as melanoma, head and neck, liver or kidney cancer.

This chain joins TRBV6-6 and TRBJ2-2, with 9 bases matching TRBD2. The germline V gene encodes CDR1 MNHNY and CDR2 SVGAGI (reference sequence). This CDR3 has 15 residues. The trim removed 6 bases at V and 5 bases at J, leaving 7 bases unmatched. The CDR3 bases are TGTGCCAGCAGAGGCGGGGGGGCTGAGACCGGGGAGCTGTTTTTT. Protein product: CASRGGGAETGELFF.

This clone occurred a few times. The CDR3 DNA sequence: TGTGCCAGCAGTTACTATACCTTAGGAGATTCACCCCTCCACTTT. It translates to CASSYYTLGDSPLHF. The chain has TRBV6-5 and TRBJ1-6; unclear D gene. The CDR3 length is 15 residues. CDR1 is MNHEY, CDR2 SVGAGI, per germline. V lost 1 base to trimming and J lost 8 bases, with 12 bases between them.

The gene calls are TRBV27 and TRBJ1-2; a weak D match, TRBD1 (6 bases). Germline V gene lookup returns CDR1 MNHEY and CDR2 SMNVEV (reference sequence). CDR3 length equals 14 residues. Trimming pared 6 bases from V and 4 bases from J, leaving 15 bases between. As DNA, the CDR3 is TGTGCCAGCAGCCCAGGGGCAGGGTCCTATGGCTACACCTTC. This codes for CASSPGAGSYGYTF.

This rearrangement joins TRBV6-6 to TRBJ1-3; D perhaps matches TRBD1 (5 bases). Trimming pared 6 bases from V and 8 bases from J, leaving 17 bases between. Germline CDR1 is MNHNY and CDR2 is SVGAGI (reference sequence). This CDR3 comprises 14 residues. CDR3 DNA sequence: TGTGCCAGCAGCATGGGGGGGACCCGGGACACCATATATTTT. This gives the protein CASSMGGTRDTIYF.

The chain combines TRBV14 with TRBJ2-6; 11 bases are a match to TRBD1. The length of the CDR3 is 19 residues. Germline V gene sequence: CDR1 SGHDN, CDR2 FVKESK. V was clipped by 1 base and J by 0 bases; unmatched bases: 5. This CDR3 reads CASSQGQGTGGSGANVLTF. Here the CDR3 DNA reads TGTGCCAGCAGCCAAGGTCAAGGGACAGGGGGCTCTGGGGCCAACGTCCTGACTTTC.

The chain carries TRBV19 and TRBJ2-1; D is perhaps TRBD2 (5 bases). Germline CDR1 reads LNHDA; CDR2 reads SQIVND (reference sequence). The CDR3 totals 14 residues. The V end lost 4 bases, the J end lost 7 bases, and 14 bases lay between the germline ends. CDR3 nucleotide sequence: TGTGCCAGTAGTAAGAGGGATAAAGGAAATGAGCAGTTCTTC. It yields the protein CASSKRDKGNEQFF.

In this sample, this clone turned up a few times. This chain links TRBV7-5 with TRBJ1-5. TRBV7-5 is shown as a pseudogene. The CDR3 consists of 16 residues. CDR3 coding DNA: TGTGTCAGAGCCCAACCCTTGAGGGGAGGCAATCAGCCCCAGCATTTT. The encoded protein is CVRAQPLRGGNQPQHF.

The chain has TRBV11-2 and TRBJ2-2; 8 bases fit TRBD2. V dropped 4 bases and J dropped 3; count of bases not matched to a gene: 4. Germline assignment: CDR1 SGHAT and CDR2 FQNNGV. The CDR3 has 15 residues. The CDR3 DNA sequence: TGTGCCAGCAGCTACGGGACTAGACACACCGGGGAGCTGTTTTTT. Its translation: CASSYGTRHTGELFF.

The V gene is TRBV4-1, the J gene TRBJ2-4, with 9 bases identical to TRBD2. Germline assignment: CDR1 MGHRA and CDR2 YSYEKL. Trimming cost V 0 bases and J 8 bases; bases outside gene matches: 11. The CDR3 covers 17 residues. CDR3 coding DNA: TGCGCCAGCAGCCAAGAACCATCGAGCGGGGGGCGAGACATTCAGTACTTC. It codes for CASSQEPSSGGRDIQYF.

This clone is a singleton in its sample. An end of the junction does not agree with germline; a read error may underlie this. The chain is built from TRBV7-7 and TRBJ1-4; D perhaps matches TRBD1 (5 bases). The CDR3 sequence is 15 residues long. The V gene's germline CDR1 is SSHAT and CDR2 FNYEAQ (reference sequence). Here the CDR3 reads CASSLERGINEKLFF. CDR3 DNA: TGTGCTAGCAGCTTAGAACGGGGGATTAATGAAAAACTGTTTTTT.

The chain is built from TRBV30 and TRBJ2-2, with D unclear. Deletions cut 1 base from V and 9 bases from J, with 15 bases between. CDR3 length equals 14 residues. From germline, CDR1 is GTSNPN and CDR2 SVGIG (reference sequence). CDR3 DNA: TGTGCCTGGAGTGCCCTTTTAGACCACCGGGAGCTGTTTTTT. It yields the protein CAWSALLDHRELFF.

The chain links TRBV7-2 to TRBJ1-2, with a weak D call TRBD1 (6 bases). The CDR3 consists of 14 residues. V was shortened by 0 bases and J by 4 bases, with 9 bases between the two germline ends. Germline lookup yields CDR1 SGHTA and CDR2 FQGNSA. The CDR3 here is CASSLAGTTYGYTF. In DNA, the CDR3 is TGTGCCAGCAGCTTAGCTGGGACAACCTATGGCTACACCTTC.

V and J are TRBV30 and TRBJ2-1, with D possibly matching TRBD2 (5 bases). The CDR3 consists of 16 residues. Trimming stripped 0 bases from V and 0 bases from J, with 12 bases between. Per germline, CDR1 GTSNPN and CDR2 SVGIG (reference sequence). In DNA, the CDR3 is TGTGCCTGGAGTGTCCGCGGGTTGAGCTCCTACAATGAGCAGTTCTTC. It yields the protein CAWSVRGLSSYNEQFF. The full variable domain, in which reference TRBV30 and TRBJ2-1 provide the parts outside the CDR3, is SQTIHQWPATLVQPVGSPLSLECTVEGTSNPNLYWYRQAAGRGLQLLFYSVGIGQISSEVPQNLSASRPQDRQFILSSKKLLLSDSGFYLCAWSVRGLSSYNEQFFGPGTRLTVL.

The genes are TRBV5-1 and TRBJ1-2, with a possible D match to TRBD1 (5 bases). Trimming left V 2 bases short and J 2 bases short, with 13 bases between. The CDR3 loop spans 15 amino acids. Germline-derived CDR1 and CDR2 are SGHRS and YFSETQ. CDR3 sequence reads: CASSFDQGLNYGYTF. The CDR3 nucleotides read TGCGCCAGCAGCTTCGACCAGGGTTTGAACTATGGCTACACCTTC.

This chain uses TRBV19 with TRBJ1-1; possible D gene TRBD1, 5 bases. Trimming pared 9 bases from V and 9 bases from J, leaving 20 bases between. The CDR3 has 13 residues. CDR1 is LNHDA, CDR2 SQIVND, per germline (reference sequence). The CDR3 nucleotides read TGTGCCAGCCTCAACCAGGGAAAAGGTAAAGCTTTCTTT. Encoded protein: CASLNQGKGKAFF.

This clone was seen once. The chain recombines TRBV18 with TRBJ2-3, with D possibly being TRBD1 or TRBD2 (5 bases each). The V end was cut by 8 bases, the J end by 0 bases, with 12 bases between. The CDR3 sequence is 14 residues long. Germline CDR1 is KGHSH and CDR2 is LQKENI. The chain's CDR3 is CASRWDPSTDTQYF. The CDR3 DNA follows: TGTGCCAGCCGGTGGGACCCTAGCACAGATACGCAGTATTTT.

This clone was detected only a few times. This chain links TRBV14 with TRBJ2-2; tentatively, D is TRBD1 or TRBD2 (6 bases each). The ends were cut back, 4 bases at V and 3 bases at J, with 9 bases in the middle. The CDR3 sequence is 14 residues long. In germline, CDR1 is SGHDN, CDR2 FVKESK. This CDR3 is CASSLGGYTGELFF. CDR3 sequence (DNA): TGTGCCAGCAGCCTAGGGGGGTACACCGGGGAGCTGTTTTTT.